Here is one T cell receptor (beta chain) with its context. This clonotype was recorded a few times. The specificity of this receptor is unknown. Per-base quality was not reported, and no clone a single base away is much larger than it. This entry is derived from a study of CD8 T cells in ankylosing spondylitis (dated by TCRdb to 2017 to 2019). Background on the whole study: T cell receptor beta repertoires were profiled in healthy donors and ankylosing spondylitis patients so that disease-linked TCR variants could be found. The full study cohort was made up of about 25 ankylosing spondylitis patients and about a hundred healthy donors. Peripheral blood was sampled, and synovial fluid was additionally collected from ankylosing spondylitis patients.

Sequencer: Illumina HiSeq 2500. TCR beta libraries were prepared by quantitative 5'-RACE with molecular barcodes. For the original study's pipeline: A new computational method, built on a probabilistic model of VDJ rearrangement, was used to identify disease-linked TCR variants. TCRdb reran the public reads through fastp at Q25 and MiXCR, keeping productive beta chains. Records with the same CDR3 protein are collapsed into one entry carrying the most frequent genes and DNA. The authors' filters were not applied to this entry. In all, the sample holds some 250,000 distinct CDR3 sequences, and over 8.5% of those were seen once. Around 7% of the sample belongs to the ten largest clones. Per the germline V gene, SGHTA is the CDR1 and FQGTGA is the CDR2. V loses 0 bases of germline sequence and J loses 6 bases, and the interval between the two ends is 9 bases. From the cysteine up to the phenylalanine, the CDR3 has a length of 13 residues. This entry keeps only the CDR3 DNA: 39 bases, framed from base 1.

General study outcomes and caveats: Some TCR beta motif variants had previously been reported in synovial fluid and blood of reactive arthritis patients, which suggested common disease-initiation mechanisms. The disease-linked clones showed a CD8+ phenotype and occurred at relatively low frequencies in peripheral blood. A TCR beta motif of roughly 8 highly homologous amino acid variants appeared characteristic of blood from ankylosing spondylitis patients. The disease-linked clones were reported as significantly enriched in matched synovial fluid samples from ankylosing spondylitis patients.

The chain links TRBV7-3 with TRBJ2-7; the D assignment is uncertain and may be TRBD1 or TRBD2, with 6 bases supporting each. Sequences were obtained from blood, either unsorted or a sorted T cell fraction (not recorded which). The TCR was taken from a male donor with ankylosing spondylitis or in good health (not recorded which). The DNA reads as follows: TGTGCCAGCAGCTTAACCCCGGGGGCCGAGCAGTACTTC. Its protein is CASSLTPGAEQYF.